A selection of T cell receptor beta chains follows, all from one sample in a study of identical twins. Using its own MiXCR run on the 5' RACE reads, TCRdb lists one record per CDR3 protein. Of under 250,000 distinct CDR3 sequences in the sample, over 9.5% were seen once. These records were also assigned to another study, of yellow fever vaccine responses in identical twins.

The sample consisted of memory (CD45RO+) T cells sorted from blood. All receptors come from a woman under 30 in good health. Both conserved end residues are part of each CDR3. A D gene is named only where the DNA matches it firmly. For some rows the clone size is stated as once, few or many, or as a class when expanded; others skip it.

cdr3_nt	cdr3_aa	v_call	clone_size	j_call	d_call
TGTGCCAGCAGCGGGGATGGGTACACCTTC	CASSGDGYTF	TRBV6-6	few	TRBJ1-2	.
TGCGCCAGCAGCTTGGCGGGAGGGCCGGGGGAGCAGTACTTC	CASSLAGGPGEQYF	TRBV5-1	.	TRBJ2-7	TRBD2
TGTGCCAGCAGGAGGACCGGACAGGGTGAGGGCTACACCTTC	CASRRTGQGEGYTF	TRBV6-1	.	TRBJ1-2	TRBD1
TGTGCCAGCAGCCCCGGGACCGATAGTGAAAAACTGTTTTTT	CASSPGTDSEKLFF	TRBV7-9	.	TRBJ1-4	.
TGTGCCAGCGCTGCGAGCCCTAATGAAAAACTGTTTTTT	CASAASPNEKLFF	TRBV6-1	.	TRBJ1-4	.
TGCGCCAGCAGCCAAGGCGTGAAAGGCTACGAGCAGTACTTC	CASSQGVKGYEQYF	TRBV4-3	many	TRBJ2-7	.
TGTGCCAGCAGTTTCGCTGGGGGTGCGGGCGAGCAGTACTTC	CASSFAGGAGEQYF	TRBV12-3/TRBV12-4	few	TRBJ2-7	.
TGTGCCACCACCCCAGGGCAAGAGAACACCGGGGAGCTGTTTTTT	CATTPGQENTGELFF	TRBV15	many	TRBJ2-2	.
TGTGCCAGCAGTCCCTATCGTGGGAACACTGAAGCTTTCTTT	CASSPYRGNTEAFF	TRBV12-3/TRBV12-4	.	TRBJ1-1	.
TGTGCCAGCAGCCCTCGGGGGACAGCCTCTGGGGCCAACGTCCTGACTTTC	CASSPRGTASGANVLTF	TRBV7-6	.	TRBJ2-6	.
TGCAGCGTTGAAGATCCGAGGACTAGCGGGGGGGCCGATACGCAGTATTTT	CSVEDPRTSGGADTQYF	TRBV29-1	few	TRBJ2-3	TRBD2
TGTGCCAGCAGTTTGGTCCTTTCCCAGGCCAATGAGCAGTTCTTC	CASSLVLSQANEQFF	TRBV27	.	TRBJ2-1	.
TGTGCCAGCAGTTTAGAGGCAGGGAACGAGCAGTACTTC	CASSLEAGNEQYF	TRBV27	.	TRBJ2-7	.
TGTGCCATCAGTGAGTATACAGGGGGTGCCAATCAGCCCCAGCATTTT	CAISEYTGGANQPQHF	TRBV10-3	.	TRBJ1-5	TRBD1
TGTGCCAGCGGACAGGGTATGAATTCTTCGCCCCTCCACTTT	CASGQGMNSSPLHF	TRBV21-1	few	TRBJ1-6	.
TGTGCCAGCAGCCTGGACAGGTGGCAAGAGACCCAGTACTTC	CASSLDRWQETQYF	TRBV7-2	.	TRBJ2-5	TRBD1
TGCGCCAGCAGCTTGGACAGGGCCAGCACAGATACGCAGTATTTT	CASSLDRASTDTQYF	TRBV5-1	many	TRBJ2-3	.
TGTGCCAGCAGCCCACAGGGTAGTTGGGGTAGGGGTGATTCACCCCTCCACTTT	CASSPQGSWGRGDSPLHF	TRBV4-2	few	TRBJ1-6	.
TGCGCCAGCAGCCAAGAAGGTTCACCCCTCCACTTT	CASSQEGSPLHF	TRBV4-1	.	TRBJ1-6	.
TGCGCCAGCAGGCCCCCTCCTCTGATGGCCAAAAACATTCAGTACTTC	CASRPPPLMAKNIQYF	TRBV23-1	.	TRBJ2-4	.
TGTGCCAGCAGTTTCCGGGGGACAGTCGGTGGGCAGCCCCAGCATTTT	CASSFRGTVGGQPQHF	TRBV28	few	TRBJ1-5	TRBD1
TGTGCCACCAAACTCCAAGGGGGCAATACGCAGTATTTT	CATKLQGGNTQYF	TRBV28	few	TRBJ2-3	TRBD1
TGTGCCAGCAGTGGTAGCGGGGGACACAAAAACATTCAGTACTTC	CASSGSGGHKNIQYF	TRBV12-3/TRBV12-4	many	TRBJ2-4	TRBD2
TGTGCCAGCAGCCCCGGACTAGCGGGGGGCCTTAGAAATGAGCAGTTCTTC	CASSPGLAGGLRNEQFF	TRBV7-2	many	TRBJ2-1	TRBD2
TGTGCCACCTCACAGGACCTTACGCAGTATTTT	CATSQDLTQYF	TRBV19	.	TRBJ2-3	.
TGTGCCAGCTCACCGGACAGGGACTCCTACAATGAGCAGTTCTTC	CASSPDRDSYNEQFF	TRBV18	.	TRBJ2-1	TRBD1
TGTGCCAGCAGGCGGGGCCTCCAAGAGACCCAGTACTTC	CASRRGLQETQYF	TRBV7-2	few	TRBJ2-5	.
TGCGCCAGCAGCTTGGCGTCGTCTAGCGGCACCTACGAGCAGTACTTC	CASSLASSSGTYEQYF	TRBV5-1	.	TRBJ2-7	TRBD2
TGTGCCAGCAGCTTCTCGTGGACAGAAGAGACCCAGTACTTC	CASSFSWTEETQYF	TRBV11-1	few	TRBJ2-5	.
TGCGCCAGCAGCCCGGGGACAGGGGATTGGTACGAGCAGTACTTC	CASSPGTGDWYEQYF	TRBV5-1	few	TRBJ2-7	TRBD1
TGTGCCAGCACCTGGACAGGGCAGAACACCGGGGAGCTGTTTTTT	CASTWTGQNTGELFF	TRBV6-2/TRBV6-3	.	TRBJ2-2	TRBD1
TGCAGTGCTAGAGATCAAGGGCGAGAAAAACTGTTTTTT	CSARDQGREKLFF	TRBV20-1	.	TRBJ1-4	.
TGTGCCAGCAGTTTAGGCGGGAGCAACGAGCAGTACTTC	CASSLGGSNEQYF	TRBV12-3/TRBV12-4	few	TRBJ2-7	TRBD2
TGTGCCAGCAAATTGGGATACGGGGAGCTGTTTTTT	CASKLGYGELFF	TRBV2	few	TRBJ2-2	.